The 8 T cell receptor beta chains given below trace back to one sample, sequenced in a study of CD8 T cells in Susac syndrome. When the RNA was reverse transcribed, random hexamers were used with an input of about 0.5 to 1 ug. TCRdb re-called the immunoSEQ multiplex PCR reads through MiXCR, storing one row per CDR3 protein. The sample yields roughly 300,000 distinct CDR3 sequences, approximately 84% seen once. The sample was CD8+ T cells from PBMCs. These receptors were obtained from a human donor with multiple sclerosis.

The V gene is TRBV7-9, the J gene TRBJ2-7, with D possibly matching TRBD2 (6 bases). Germline CDR1 SEHNR, CDR2 FQNEAQ (reference sequence). The CDR3 covers 14 residues. V was cut by 3 bases and J by 5 bases, with 14 bases left in between. The CDR3 DNA sequence: TGTGCCAGCAGCTTCATCGGGAGTCAAAACGAGCAGTACTTC. The encoded protein is CASSFIGSQNEQYF. Drawing the rest from reference TRBV7-9 and TRBJ2-7, the complete variable domain is DTGVSQNPRHKITKRGQNVTFRCDPISEHNRLYWYRQTLGQGPEFLTYFQNEAQLEKSRLLSDRFSAERPKGSFSTLEIQRTEQGDSAMYLCASSFIGSQNEQYFGPGTRLTVT.

The chain couples TRBV30 to TRBJ1-1; no clear D. Germline V gene data show CDR1 as GTSNPN and CDR2 as SVGIG (reference sequence). The germline V and J ends were trimmed by 0 bases and 6 bases, with 11 bases remaining between them. This CDR3 has 13 residues. The CDR3 coding sequence is TGTGCCTGGAGTGTACTCGCGGGTTCTGAAGCTTTCTTT. This codes for CAWSVLAGSEAFF.

The DNA of the CDR3 is TGTGCCAGCACCTTCGGGTTGGGACAGTTCTTC. Translated, it gives CASTFGLGQFF. The rearrangement joins TRBV28 to TRBJ2-1, with unresolved D. Germline CDR1 MDHEN, CDR2 SYDVKM. V was shortened by 7 bases and J by 13 bases, with 14 bases between the two germline ends. The CDR3 loop spans 11 amino acids.

The chain recombines TRBV9 with TRBJ1-2; 8 bases are shared with TRBD1. Germline CDR1 reads SGDLS; CDR2 reads YYNGEE. V was pared by 1 base and J by 4 bases, with 3 bases of the junction left unmatched. CDR3 length equals 14 residues. The CDR3 loop reads CASSVKDRAYGYTF. CDR3 DNA sequence: TGTGCCAGCAGCGTAAAGGACAGGGCCTATGGCTACACCTTC.

The V and J genes are TRBV4-1 and TRBJ2-7; 9 nucleotides align to TRBD1. Germline-derived CDR1 and CDR2 are MGHRA and YSYEKL. This CDR3 contains 15 residues. J lost 5 bases, V lost 1 base, and 6 bases had no gene match. CDR3 sequence (DNA): TGCGCCAGCAGCCAAGCCGGACAGGGGCTACACGAGCAGTACTTC. Protein sequence: CASSQAGQGLHEQYF.

V gene TRBV19 combines with J gene TRBJ2-1; D gene unclear. V lost 5 bases to trimming and J lost 10 bases, with 15 bases between them. The CDR3 is 13 residues long. The V gene's germline CDR1 is LNHDA and CDR2 SQIVND (reference sequence). The CDR3: CASSPPSRNEQFF. Here the CDR3 DNA reads TGTGCCAGTAGTCCGCCGAGCCGTAACGAGCAGTTCTTC. The variable domain in full, completed from reference TRBV19 and TRBJ2-1, reads DGGITQSPKYLFRKEGQNVTLSCEQNLNHDAMYWYRQDPGQGLRLIYYSQIVNDFQKGDIAEGYSVSREKKESFPLTVTSAQKNPTAFYLCASSPPSRNEQFFGPGTRLTVL.

The rearrangement uses TRBV9 and TRBJ2-2; no firm D call. V was clipped by 4 bases and J by 7 bases, with 11 bases between them. The germline CDR1 and CDR2 sequences are SGDLS and YYNGEE. The CDR3 contains 13 residues. The CDR3 is CASSPAGRGELFF. The CDR3 DNA reads as TGTGCCAGCAGCCCCGCTGGGCGCGGGGAGCTGTTTTTT.

V and J are TRBV14 and TRBJ1-1; the match to TRBD1 covers 8 bases. Germline V gene sequence: CDR1 SGHDN, CDR2 FVKESK. Trimming took 3 bases from V and 12 from J; bases not matched to a gene: 9. CDR3 length: 13 residues. The CDR3 bases are TGTGCCAGCAGCCAGGTTTCCAGGGGGCTAACTTTCTTT. This sequence encodes CASSQVSRGLTFF.